Listed below are T cell receptor beta chains from one sample, sequenced in a study of blood T cell repertoires in COVID-19. Sequencing was performed with immunoSEQ multiplex PCR; in TCRdb, only in-frame clones are kept and a portion is missing. The sample comprises approximately 150,000 clones, 88% of which are singletons, and over 2% rests with the top ten. The sequenced sample consisted of peripheral blood. Every receptor here comes from a man aged 50-60 years who had recovered from COVID-19. CDR3s include the opening cysteine and the closing phenylalanine or tryptophan.

>TRBV5-4|TRBJ2-1
CASSLGTSVGYNEQFF
>TRBV6-5|TRBJ1-3
CASRTDRAGNTIYF
>TRBV5-6|TRBJ2-7
CASSPPGTGYEQYF
>TRBV30|TRBJ2-5
CAWANSQETQYF
>TRBV27|TRBJ1-2
CASSFRGIDGYTF
>TRBV27|TRBJ2-1
CASSIRLAGRNEQFF
>TRBV4-3|TRBJ2-3
CASSQGGLARSDTQYF
>TRBV29-1|TRBJ2-3
CSVGAGGTDTQYF
>TRBV30|TRBJ1-1
CAWRTAMNTEAFF
>TRBV11-2|TRBJ2-7
CASSSVRAGSYEQYF
>TRBV30|TRBJ2-5
CAWSPLPRGGDKETQYF
>TRBV19|TRBJ1-4
CASRSWTVINEKLFF
>TRBV5-1|TRBJ1-3
CASSLVGSGNTIYF
>TRBV27|TRBJ2-3
CASRGQGSTDTQYF
>TRBV7-2|TRBJ2-5
CASSFGGARETQYF
>TRBV5-6|TRBJ1-4
CASSIAGATNEKLFF
>TRBV7-9|TRBJ2-1
CASSLRGGSGANEQFF
>TRBV2|TRBJ1-3
CASSGQGTGNTIYF
>TRBV5-3|TRBJ1-4
CARNRALKLFF
>TRBV28|TRBJ1-5
CASSLSGTGLYSNQPQHF
>TRBV30|TRBJ1-5
CAWSPTGPGGSQPQHF
>TRBV5-6|TRBJ1-1
CASSFRRDRGTEAFF
>TRBV7-9|TRBJ2-2
CASSSKGQGTGELFF
>TRBV6-2/TRBV6-3|TRBJ2-1
CASSYSLFAGGLVGEQFF
>TRBV7-2|TRBJ2-7
CASSRPGQGVHEQYF
>TRBV5-1|TRBJ2-6
CASSLEQNSGANVLTF
>TRBV27|TRBJ2-1
CASSLSYLAGAEQFF
>TRBV7-2|TRBJ2-7
CASSLTGTGLAYEQYF
>TRBV6-5|TRBJ2-1
CASSRGSSYNEQFF
>TRBV5-1|TRBJ1-1
CASSLRGLGNTEAFF
>TRBV27|TRBJ2-2
CASSFRATNTGELFF
>TRBV3-1/TRBV3-2|NA
CASSQDRPGPGLIYEQYF
>TRBV7-2|TRBJ1-2
CASSLDSYGYTF
>TRBV13|TRBJ1-1
CASSFRDRNTEAFF
>TRBV11-2|TRBJ1-2
CASSATTGFGYGYTF
>TRBV5-6|TRBJ2-2
CASSLTGGSTGELFF
>TRBV21-1|TRBJ2-2
CASSARSGGTANTGELFF
>TRBV7-8|TRBJ1-4
CASSEGTGYEKLFF
>TRBV19|TRBJ2-7
CASRAAGGPEEQYF
>TRBV7-9|TRBJ2-2
CASSSQTSPNTGELFF
>TRBV7-9|TRBJ2-1
CASSPRQNSYNEQFF
>TRBV18|TRBJ2-2
CASSPGTRAGGELFF
>TRBV18|TRBJ2-2
CASSPALTGVKNTGELFF
>TRBV7-2|TRBJ1-2
CASSPTPGGAWGYTF
>TRBV19|TRBJ2-1
CASSSRGTNYNEQFF
>TRBV30|TRBJ1-2
CAWSVLNTYGYTF
>TRBV11-2|TRBJ2-7
CASRGGTSLYEQYF
>TRBV19|TRBJ1-4
CASSRLGEKLFF
>TRBV6-2/TRBV6-3|TRBJ1-2
CASSYGGQGTGYTF
>TRBV10-2|TRBJ2-5
CASRTGAETQYF
>TRBV9|TRBJ2-1
CASSAALAGGHNEQFF
>TRBV19|TRBJ1-1
CASSIVRGTEAFF